These 21 T cell receptor beta chains came from one sample sequenced in a study of T cell responses to AZD1222 COVID-19 vaccine. Profiling relied on immunoSEQ multiplex PCR, and the TCRdb table lists in-frame clones only, not all of them. The sample carries roughly 53,000 clones, roughly 83% recorded once. Specimen: peripheral blood, collected on day 0 of AZD1222 vaccination. Receptors originate from an adult in good health.

The chain recombines TRBV25-1 with TRBJ1-2; tentative D call: TRBD1 (5 bases). The CDR3 totals 15 residues. Germline lookup yields CDR1 MGHDK and CDR2 SYGVNS. V was trimmed by 1 base and J by 5 bases, leaving 14 bases between them. Here the CDR3 DNA reads TGTGCCAGCAGTGAATCCGGAGACAGTTTATATGGCTACACCTTC. It yields the protein CASSESGDSLYGYTF.

The V and J genes are TRBV15 and TRBJ2-5; D unresolved. The CDR3 runs 12 residues. V was pared by 4 bases and J by 5 bases, with 8 bases between. Germline V CDR1 and CDR2: LNHNV, YYDKDF (reference sequence). The CDR3 loop reads CATSIDRETQYF. The CDR3 DNA sequence: TGTGCCACCAGCATCGACCGGGAGACCCAGTACTTC.

The gene calls are TRBV5-1 and TRBJ2-1; the D gene is possibly TRBD1 (7 bases). Germline assignment: CDR1 SGHRS and CDR2 YFSETQ. With 4 bases removed from V and 8 bases from J, the gap between germline ends came to 16 bases. CDR3 length: 14 amino acids. The CDR3 sequence is CASSQPDREDEQFF. The CDR3 coding sequence is TGCGCCAGCAGCCAACCCGACAGGGAGGATGAGCAGTTCTTC.

The chain links TRBV6-2 or TRBV6-3 to TRBJ1-6; the D gene is possibly TRBD1 (5 bases). Germline-derived CDR1 and CDR2 are MNHEY and SVGEGT. This CDR3 spans 14 amino acids. The V end lost 6 bases, the J end lost 6 bases, and 12 bases lay between the germline ends. The CDR3 spells CASRPPGLNSPLHF. CDR3 bases: TGTGCCAGCAGGCCTCCGGGACTTAATTCACCCCTCCACTTT.

This clone was observed a few times. The chain combines TRBV10-3 with TRBJ2-5; unclear D gene. Per the germline V gene, CDR1 is ENHRY and CDR2 is SYGVKD. V was cut by 3 bases and J by 5 bases, with 13 bases left in between. CDR3 length: 14 residues. The CDR3 DNA is TGTGCCATCAGTGACGGAAGCTCCGGGGAGACCCAGTACTTC. Residues: CAISDGSSGETQYF.

The sample holds one count of this clone. This chain connects TRBV7-9 to TRBJ1-2; the D gene is possibly TRBD1 (6 bases). The CDR3 runs to 15 residues. The germline V gene has CDR1 SEHNR and CDR2 FQNEAQ (reference sequence). The ends were cut back, 3 bases at V and 0 bases at J, with 11 bases in the middle. The CDR3 nucleotides are TGTGCCAGCAGCTTCCTCGGACAGCCTAACTATGGCTACACCTTC. Translating gives CASSFLGQPNYGYTF. Drawing the rest from reference TRBV7-9 and TRBJ1-2, the complete variable domain is DTGVSQNPRHKITKRGQNVTFRCDPISEHNRLYWYRQTLGQGPEFLTYFQNEAQLEKSRLLSDRFSAERPKGSFSTLEIQRTEQGDSAMYLCASSFLGQPNYGYTFGSGTRLTVV.

The rearrangement uses TRBV5-1 and TRBJ1-2; a possible D gene is TRBD1 (6 bases). Trimming removed 2 bases at V and 8 bases at J, with 19 bases between. Germline lookup yields CDR1 SGHRS and CDR2 YFSETQ. The CDR3 spans 15 residues. The CDR3 nucleotides read TGCGCCAGCAGCTTAAGCCCCGAGACAGGCGGGGGCTACACCTTC. Translating gives CASSLSPETGGGYTF. The full variable domain, rest sourced from reference TRBV5-1 and TRBJ1-2, is KAGVTQTPRYLIKTRGQQVTLSCSPISGHRSVSWYQQTPGQGLQFLFEYFSETQRNKGNFPGRFSGRQFSNSRSEMNVSTLELGDSALYLCASSLSPETGGGYTFGSGTRLTVV.

The chain couples TRBV6-6 to TRBJ1-1; 8 bases fit TRBD1. Germline-derived CDR1 and CDR2 are MNHNY and SVGAGI (reference sequence). V lost 4 bases and J lost 10; bases outside the gene matches: 2. This CDR3 is 11 amino acids long. CDR3 in DNA: TGTGCCAGCAGTTTACAGGGGGGAGCTTTCTTT. It is translated as CASSLQGGAFF.

CDR3 loop: CASSPTHREGDTEAFF. CDR3 bases: TGTGCCAGCTCACCGACCCACAGGGAGGGGGACACTGAAGCTTTCTTT. The chain employs TRBV18 and TRBJ1-1; the D gene is possibly TRBD1 (6 bases). The CDR3 covers 16 residues. Trimming shortened V by 3 bases and J by 3 bases, and 17 bases separated the two germline ends. The V gene's germline CDR1 is KGHSH and CDR2 LQKENI. Full variable domain (remainder filled in from reference TRBV18 and TRBJ1-1): NAGVMQNPRHLVRRRGQEARLRCSPMKGHSHVYWYRQLPEEGLKFMVYLQKENIIDESGMPKERFSAEFPKEGPSILRIQQVVRGDSAAYFCASSPTHREGDTEAFFGQGTRLTVV.

The CDR3 region has the DNA TGTGCCAGCACATCCGGGACTAGCAGCAATGAGCAGTTCTTC. Translated: CASTSGTSSNEQFF. The chain combines TRBV7-8 with TRBJ2-1; 9 nucleotides align to TRBD2. The CDR3 has 14 amino acids. The germline V gene has CDR1 SGHVS and CDR2 FQNEAQ. V shed 7 bases, J shed 6 bases, and the junction held 7 bases outside the gene matches. Using reference TRBV7-8 and TRBJ2-1 for the parts outside the CDR3, the full variable domain is GAGVSQSPRYKVAKRGQDVALRCDPISGHVSLFWYQQALGQGPEFLTYFQNEAQLDKSGLPSDRFFAERPEGSVSTLKIQRTQQEDSAVYLCASTSGTSSNEQFFGPGTRLTVL.

The chain carries TRBV19 and TRBJ2-7, with D perhaps given as TRBD1 or TRBD2 (5 bases each). Trimming cost V 5 bases and J 0 bases, with 11 bases left between them. CDR1 is LNHDA, CDR2 SQIVND, per germline (reference sequence). The CDR3 covers 14 residues. The CDR3 reads CASSDSGRSYEQYF. The CDR3 region has the DNA TGTGCCAGTAGTGACTCGGGACGCTCCTACGAGCAGTACTTC.

This rearrangement joins TRBV7-8 to TRBJ2-7; D uncertain. CDR3 size: 16 residues. CDR1 is SGHVS and CDR2 is FQNEAQ in the germline V gene. Trimming took off 2 bases at V and 0 bases at J, with 14 bases between the two ends. The CDR3 loop is CASSLTPGESSYEQYF. The CDR3 DNA reads TGTGCCAGCAGCTTAACGCCCGGAGAGAGCTCCTACGAGCAGTACTTC.

J is TRBJ1-3 and V is TRBV7-6; TRBD1 matches 8 bases. CDR3 size: 15 residues. Trimming cost V 5 bases and J 1 base; bases outside gene matches: 4. The germline gives CDR1 SGHVS, CDR2 FNYEAQ. The CDR3 spells CASSVDRGSGNTIYF. The CDR3 nucleotides read TGTGCCAGCAGCGTCGACAGGGGATCTGGAAACACCATATATTTT.

The rearrangement uses TRBV5-6 and TRBJ1-5; TRBD1 aligns across 7 bases. This CDR3 has 15 residues. The J segment lost 2 bases and the V segment lost 2 bases, leaving 4 bases of the junction unmatched. Germline V gives CDR1 SGHDT, CDR2 YYEEEE. The CDR3 nucleotides read TGTGCCAGCAGCTTTGGAGGGACAGGCAATCAGCCCCAGCATTTT. Amino acid sequence: CASSFGGTGNQPQHF.

V gene TRBV19 combines with J gene TRBJ2-1, with 9 bases matching TRBD1. The trim removed 0 bases at V and 9 bases at J, leaving 6 bases unmatched. Germline V gene data show CDR1 as LNHDA and CDR2 as SQIVND (reference sequence). The CDR3 is made up of 15 amino acids. The CDR3 sequence: CASSIETSQGAEQFF. The CDR3, as DNA: TGTGCCAGTAGTATAGAAACCTCACAGGGGGCTGAGCAGTTCTTC.

V and J are TRBV5-1 and TRBJ1-2; D might be TRBD1 (6 bases). The CDR3 is made up of 13 amino acids. The ends were cut back, 5 bases at V and 2 bases at J, with 10 bases in the middle. Germline CDR1 reads SGHRS; CDR2 reads YFSETQ. The CDR3 region is CASRSGQNYGYTF. The CDR3 DNA sequence: TGCGCCAGCAGGTCCGGACAGAACTATGGCTACACCTTC.

This sequence joins TRBV29-1 and TRBJ2-7; the D gene is possibly TRBD2 (6 bases). Between the trimmed V and J ends, which lost 7 bases and 4 bases, there was a span of 17 bases. The CDR3 runs to 13 residues. Germline CDR1 SQVTM, CDR2 ANQGSEA. The CDR3 nucleotides are TGCAGCGCTTCAGGGAGTAGCGGTTACGAGCAGTACTTC. Residues: CSASGSSGYEQYF.

This chain links TRBV7-6 with TRBJ2-1; 9 bases agree with TRBD2. Germline CDR1 and CDR2: SGHVS and FNYEAQ. CDR3 length: 16 amino acids. The junction had 3 bases not matched to a gene; V was cut back by 1 base and J by 2 bases. CDR3 sequence: CASSLVSSGTYNEQFF. CDR3 in DNA: TGTGCCAGCAGCTTAGTATCTAGCGGGACCTACAATGAGCAGTTCTTC. Supplemented by reference TRBV7-6 and TRBJ2-1, the full variable domain reads GAGVSQSPRYKVTKRGQDVALRCDPISGHVSLYWYRQALGQGPEFLTYFNYEAQQDKSGLPNDRFSAERPEGSISTLTIQRTEQRDSAMYRCASSLVSSGTYNEQFFGPGTRLTVL.

The V call is TRBV7-8, the J call TRBJ2-5; D is perhaps TRBD2 (6 bases). Germline V gives CDR1 SGHVS, CDR2 FQNEAQ. The ends were cut back, 8 bases at V and 4 bases at J, with 14 bases in the middle. The CDR3 extends over 13 amino acids. The CDR3 DNA sequence: TGTGCCAGCGCGGGGCGGGTGGGAGAGACCCAGTACTTC. Translating it yields CASAGRVGETQYF.

The V gene is TRBV29-1, the J gene TRBJ2-7; no clear D. V was clipped by 3 bases and J by 6 bases, with 12 bases between them. The CDR3 has 12 residues. Germline V gene lookup returns CDR1 SQVTM and CDR2 ANQGSEA. The CDR3 is CSVDSSQPEQYF. Here the CDR3 DNA reads TGCAGCGTTGATAGTTCCCAACCCGAGCAGTACTTC.

This chain joins TRBV5-1 and TRBJ2-1; 12 bases line up with TRBD2. This CDR3 region has 15 residues. J lost 5 bases, V lost 4 bases, and 4 bases had no gene match. Germline loops: CDR1 SGHRS, CDR2 YFSETQ. The CDR3 DNA follows: TGCGCCAGCAGCCGTTCTAGCGGGAGGGACAATGAGCAGTTCTTC. Translated: CASSRSSGRDNEQFF. The full variable domain, in which reference TRBV5-1 and TRBJ2-1 provide the parts outside the CDR3, is KAGVTQTPRYLIKTRGQQVTLSCSPISGHRSVSWYQQTPGQGLQFLFEYFSETQRNKGNFPGRFSGRQFSNSRSEMNVSTLELGDSALYLCASSRSSGRDNEQFFGPGTRLTVL.